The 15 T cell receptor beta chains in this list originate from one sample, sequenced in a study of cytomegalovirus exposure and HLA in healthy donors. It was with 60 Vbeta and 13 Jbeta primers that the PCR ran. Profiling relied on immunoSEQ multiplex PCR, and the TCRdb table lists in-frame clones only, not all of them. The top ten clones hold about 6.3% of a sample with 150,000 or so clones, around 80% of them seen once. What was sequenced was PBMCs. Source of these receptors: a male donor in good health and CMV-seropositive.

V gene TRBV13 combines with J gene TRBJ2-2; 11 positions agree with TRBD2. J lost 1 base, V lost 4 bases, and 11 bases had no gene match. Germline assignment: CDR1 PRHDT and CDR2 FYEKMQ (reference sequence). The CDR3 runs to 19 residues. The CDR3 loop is CASSSGALSGRGNTGELFF. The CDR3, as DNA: TGTGCCAGCAGCTCGGGGGCCCTTAGCGGGAGGGGGAACACCGGGGAGCTGTTTTTT.

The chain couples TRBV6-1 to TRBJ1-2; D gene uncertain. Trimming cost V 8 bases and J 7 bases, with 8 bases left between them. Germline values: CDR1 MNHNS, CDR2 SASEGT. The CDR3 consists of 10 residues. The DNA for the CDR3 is TGTGCCAGCGACCGGAGTGGCTACACCTTC. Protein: CASDRSGYTF.

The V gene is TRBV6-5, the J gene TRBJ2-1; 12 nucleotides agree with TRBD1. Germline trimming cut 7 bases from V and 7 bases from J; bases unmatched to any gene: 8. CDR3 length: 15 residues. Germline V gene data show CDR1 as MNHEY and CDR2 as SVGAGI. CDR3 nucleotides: TGTGCCAGCAATGGGGACAGGGGGCGGGGAAATGAGCAGTTCTTC. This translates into CASNGDRGRGNEQFF.

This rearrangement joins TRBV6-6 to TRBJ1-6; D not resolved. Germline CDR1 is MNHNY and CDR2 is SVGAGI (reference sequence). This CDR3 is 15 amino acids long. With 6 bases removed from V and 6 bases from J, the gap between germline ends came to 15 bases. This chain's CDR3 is CASRVLSPRNSPLHF. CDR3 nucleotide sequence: TGTGCCAGCAGGGTTCTCTCCCCGCGTAATTCACCCCTCCACTTT.

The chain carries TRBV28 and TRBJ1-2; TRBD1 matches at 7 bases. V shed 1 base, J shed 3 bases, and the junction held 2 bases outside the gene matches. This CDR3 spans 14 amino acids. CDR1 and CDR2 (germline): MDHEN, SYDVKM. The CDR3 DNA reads TGTGCCAGCAGTTTATTGGACAGGTACTATGGCTACACCTTC. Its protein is CASSLLDRYYGYTF.

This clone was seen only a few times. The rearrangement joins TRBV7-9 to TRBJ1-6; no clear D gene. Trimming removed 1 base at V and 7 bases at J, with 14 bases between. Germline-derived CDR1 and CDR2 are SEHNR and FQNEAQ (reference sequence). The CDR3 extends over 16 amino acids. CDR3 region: CASSLVDILDNSPLHF. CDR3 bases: TGTGCCAGCAGCTTAGTAGACATCCTCGACAATTCACCCCTCCACTTT. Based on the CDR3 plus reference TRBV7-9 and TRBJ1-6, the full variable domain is DTGVSQNPRHKITKRGQNVTFRCDPISEHNRLYWYRQTLGQGPEFLTYFQNEAQLEKSRLLSDRFSAERPKGSFSTLEIQRTEQGDSAMYLCASSLVDILDNSPLHFGNGTRLTVT.

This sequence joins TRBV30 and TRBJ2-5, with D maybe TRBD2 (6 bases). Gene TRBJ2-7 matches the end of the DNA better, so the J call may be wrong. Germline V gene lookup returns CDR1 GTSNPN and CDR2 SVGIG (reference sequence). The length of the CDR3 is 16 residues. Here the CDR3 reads CAWSSFTTGDFYEQYF. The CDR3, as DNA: TGTGCCTGGAGTTCTTTCACCACCGGGGACTTCTACGAGCAGTACTTC.

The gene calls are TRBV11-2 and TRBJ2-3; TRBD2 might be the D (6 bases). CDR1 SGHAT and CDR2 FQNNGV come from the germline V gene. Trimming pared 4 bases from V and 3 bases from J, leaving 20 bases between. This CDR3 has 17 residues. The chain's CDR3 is CASSSIGGLLATDTQYF. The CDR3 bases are TGTGCCAGCAGCTCGATTGGTGGCCTCCTAGCGACAGATACGCAGTATTTT. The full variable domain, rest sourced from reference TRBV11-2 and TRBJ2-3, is EAGVAQSPRYKIIEKRQSVAFWCNPISGHATLYWYQQILGQGPKLLIQFQNNGVVDDSQLPKDRFSAERLKGVDSTLKIQPAKLEDSAVYLCASSSIGGLLATDTQYFGPGTRLTVL.

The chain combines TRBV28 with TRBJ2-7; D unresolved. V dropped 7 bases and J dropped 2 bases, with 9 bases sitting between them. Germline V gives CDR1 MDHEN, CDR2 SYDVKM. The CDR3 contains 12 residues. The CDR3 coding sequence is TGTGCCAGCACCCGGAGCACCTACGAGCAGTACTTC. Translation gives CASTRSTYEQYF.

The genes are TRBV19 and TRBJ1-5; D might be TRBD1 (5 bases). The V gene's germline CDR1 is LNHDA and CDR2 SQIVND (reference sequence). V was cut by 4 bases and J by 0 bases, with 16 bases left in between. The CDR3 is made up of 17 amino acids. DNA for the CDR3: TGTGCCAGTAGTAGCCTCTCGCCGACAGATAGCAATCAGCCCCAGCATTTT. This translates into CASSSLSPTDSNQPQHF.

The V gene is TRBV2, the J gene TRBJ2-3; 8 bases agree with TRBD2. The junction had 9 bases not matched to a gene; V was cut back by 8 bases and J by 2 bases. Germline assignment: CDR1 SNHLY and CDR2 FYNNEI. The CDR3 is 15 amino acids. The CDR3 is CASWGAGDSTDTQYF. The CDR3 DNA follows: TGTGCCAGCTGGGGAGCGGGGGACTCCACAGATACGCAGTATTTT.

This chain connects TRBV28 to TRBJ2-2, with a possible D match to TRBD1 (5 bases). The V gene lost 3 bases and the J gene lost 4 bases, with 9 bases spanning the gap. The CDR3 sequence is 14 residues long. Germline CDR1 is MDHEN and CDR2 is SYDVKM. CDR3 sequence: CASSFAGSTGELFF. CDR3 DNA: TGTGCCAGCAGTTTTGCAGGGTCCACCGGGGAGCTGTTTTTT.

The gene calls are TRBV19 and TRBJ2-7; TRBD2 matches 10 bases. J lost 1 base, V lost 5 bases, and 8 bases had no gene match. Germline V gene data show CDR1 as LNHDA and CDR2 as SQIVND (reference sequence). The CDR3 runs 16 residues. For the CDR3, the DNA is TGTGCCAGTAGTCCCGCCGGGACTAGCGTTTCCTACGAGCAGTACTTC. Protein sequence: CASSPAGTSVSYEQYF.

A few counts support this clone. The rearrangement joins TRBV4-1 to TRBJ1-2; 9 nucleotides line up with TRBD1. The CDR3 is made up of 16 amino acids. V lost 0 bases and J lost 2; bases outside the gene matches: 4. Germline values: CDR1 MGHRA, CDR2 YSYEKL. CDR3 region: CASSQDLDRGNYGYTF. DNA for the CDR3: TGCGCCAGCAGCCAAGATCTCGACAGGGGGAACTATGGCTACACCTTC.

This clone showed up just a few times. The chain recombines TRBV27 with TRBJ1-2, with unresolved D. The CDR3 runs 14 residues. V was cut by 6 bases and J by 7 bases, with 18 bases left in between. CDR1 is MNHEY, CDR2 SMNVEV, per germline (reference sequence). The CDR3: CASSRTYPSFGYTF. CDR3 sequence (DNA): TGTGCCAGCAGCCGTACCTACCCATCGTTTGGCTACACCTTC.